This T cell receptor beta chain derives from a study of cytomegalovirus exposure and HLA in healthy donors. V dropped 4 bases and J dropped 4 bases, with 20 bases sitting between them. The CDR3 runs 16 residues. Germline lookup yields CDR1 LGHNA and CDR2 YSLEER. 60 Vbeta and 13 Jbeta primers were used in PCR. Sequenced by immunoSEQ multiplex PCR; TCRdb stores in-frame clones only, minus some. The sample gives some 120,000 clones, around 67% of which show up once; 2.1% is in the top ten. V is TRBV4-3 and J is TRBJ2-7, with a weak D call TRBD1 (5 bases). This TCR derives from a woman in her 40s in good health and CMV-seropositive. The sample comprised PBMCs. In nucleotides, the CDR3 is TGCGCCAGCAGCCTAAGTGGTCCAGGGCTTGGGTACGAGCAGTACTTC. This codes for CASSLSGPGLGYEQYF.